Presented here are 30 T cell receptor beta chains from one specimen sequenced in a study of cytomegalovirus exposure and HLA in healthy donors. The PCR made use of 60 Vbeta and 13 Jbeta primers. Sequencing was performed with immunoSEQ multiplex PCR; in TCRdb, only in-frame clones are kept and a portion is missing. The data show fewer than 150,000 clones, with 82% seen just once and about 2.7% held by the top ten. Sequenced input: PBMCs. These receptors all stem from a woman aged 18-35 years in good health and CMV-seronegative.

V and J are TRBV28 and TRBJ1-1; TRBD1 matches 7 bases. This CDR3 is 12 amino acids long. The junction had 5 bases not matched to a gene; V was cut back by 5 bases and J by 8 bases. The V gene's germline CDR1 is MDHEN and CDR2 SYDVKM. The CDR3 reads CASSTTGREAFF. As DNA, the CDR3 is TGTGCCAGCAGTACGACAGGGAGGGAAGCTTTCTTT. Full variable domain (outside the CDR3, taken from reference TRBV28 and TRBJ1-1): DVKVTQSSRYLVKRTGEKVFLECVQDMDHENMFWYRQDPGLGLRLIYFSYDVKMKEKGDIPEGYSVSREKKERFSLILESASTNQTSMYLCASSTTGREAFFGQGTRLTVV.

The chain links TRBV29-1 to TRBJ1-2; tentative D call: TRBD1 (5 bases). CDR3 length equals 14 residues. Deletions cut 3 bases from V and 8 bases from J, with 19 bases between. Germline lookup yields CDR1 SQVTM and CDR2 ANQGSEA. CDR3 sequence reads: CSVDLRGWGEGYTF. The CDR3 nucleotides read TGCAGCGTTGATCTCCGGGGGTGGGGTGAGGGCTACACCTTC.

This clone was seen a few times. The CDR3 DNA reads TGTGCCAGCAGTTTCACCCTCGGGAATACGCCCCAGCATTTT. Its protein is CASSFTLGNTPQHF. The V call is TRBV28, the J call TRBJ1-5; D is unresolved. Deletions cut 3 bases from V and 9 bases from J, with 15 bases between. The CDR3 has 14 amino acids. Germline V gene sequence: CDR1 MDHEN, CDR2 SYDVKM.

V usage is TRBV7-2 and J usage is TRBJ2-3, with unresolved D. The germline CDR1 and CDR2 sequences are SGHTA and FQGNSA. CDR3 length: 12 amino acids. Trimming took off 1 base at V and 5 bases at J, with 4 bases between the two ends. CDR3: CASSLVRDTQYF. Here the CDR3 DNA reads TGTGCCAGCAGCTTAGTTAGAGATACGCAGTATTTT.

The V call is TRBV7-2, the J call TRBJ2-5, with TRBD2 matching 8 bases. V lost 5 bases, J lost 5 bases, and 4 bases stayed unmatched. This CDR3 is built from 13 residues. Germline V gene data show CDR1 as SGHTA and CDR2 as FQGNSA. CDR3 residues: CASSGTRGETQYF. The CDR3, as DNA: TGTGCCAGCAGCGGGACTAGAGGCGAGACCCAGTACTTC.

CDR3 in DNA: TGCGCCAGCAGCCAGGACAGGGTGTCTGGCTACACCTTC. It encodes CASSQDRVSGYTF. The chain couples TRBV5-1 to TRBJ1-2, with 8 bases fitting TRBD1. Germline CDR1 SGHRS, CDR2 YFSETQ. There are 13 residues in the CDR3. J lost 7 bases, V lost 4 bases, and 6 bases had no gene match.

The V and J genes are TRBV27 and TRBJ2-1; D remains unclear. The CDR3 is 16 residues long. CDR1 and CDR2 from the germline V gene are MNHEY and SMNVEV (reference sequence). Trimming took off 5 bases at V and 8 bases at J, with 22 bases between the two ends. The CDR3 nucleotides read TGTGCCAGCAGTAGACACCCAGACCCCTACCGTGATGAGCAGTTCTTC. This encodes CASSRHPDPYRDEQFF.

The V and J genes are TRBV4-3 and TRBJ2-2; D perhaps matches TRBD1 (5 bases). Germline CDR1 reads LGHNA; CDR2 reads YSLEER. Trimming removed 4 bases from V and 0 bases from J, with 9 bases in between. The CDR3 length is 15 residues. Here the CDR3 reads CASSRRTTNTGELFF. The CDR3 coding sequence is TGCGCCAGCAGCCGCCGGACAACGAACACCGGGGAGCTGTTTTTT.

V usage is TRBV4-3 and J usage is TRBJ1-5; no reliable D call. V lost 4 bases to trimming and J lost 6 bases, with 13 bases between them. This CDR3 comprises 14 residues. Germline lookup yields CDR1 LGHNA and CDR2 YSLEER. In nucleotides, the CDR3 is TGCGCCAGCAGCCCCGGGGTGGTTGGTCAGCCCCAGCATTTT. Translation gives CASSPGVVGQPQHF.

This CDR3 reads CASSFFPNRVNEQFF. The DNA for the CDR3 is TGTGCCAGCAGTTTTTTCCCTAACAGGGTCAATGAGCAGTTCTTC. The chain combines TRBV28 with TRBJ2-1, with a weak D call TRBD1 (6 bases). This CDR3 comprises 15 residues. Germline V CDR1 and CDR2: MDHEN, SYDVKM. V was pared by 3 bases and J by 6 bases, with 15 bases between. The variable domain in full, completed from reference TRBV28 and TRBJ2-1, reads DVKVTQSSRYLVKRTGEKVFLECVQDMDHENMFWYRQDPGLGLRLIYFSYDVKMKEKGDIPEGYSVSREKKERFSLILESASTNQTSMYLCASSFFPNRVNEQFFGPGTRLTVL.

The chain joins TRBV5-4 to TRBJ2-2; D remains unclear. V dropped 7 bases and J dropped 1 base, with 8 bases sitting between them. This CDR3 is built from 13 residues. Germline assignment: CDR1 SGHNT and CDR2 YYREEE (reference sequence). The CDR3 reads CASSSMNTGELFF. In nucleotides, the CDR3 is TGTGCCAGCTCCAGTATGAACACCGGGGAGCTGTTTTTT.

The chain uses TRBV18 and TRBJ2-3, with 13 nucleotides matching TRBD2. V lost 4 bases to trimming and J lost 2 bases; unmatched junction nucleotides: 3. CDR3 length: 16 residues. Germline lookup yields CDR1 KGHSH and CDR2 LQKENI. CDR3 nucleotide sequence: TGTGCCAGCTCACTTGGGACTAGCGGGAACACAGATACGCAGTATTTT. This encodes CASSLGTSGNTDTQYF. Complete variable domain (other parts from reference TRBV18 and TRBJ2-3): NAGVMQNPRHLVRRRGQEARLRCSPMKGHSHVYWYRQLPEEGLKFMVYLQKENIIDESGMPKERFSAEFPKEGPSILRIQQVVRGDSAAYFCASSLGTSGNTDTQYFGPGTRLTVL.

In DNA, the CDR3 is TGTGCCAGCAGTTTATCGTCCGGTCGAGTTACAGATACGCAGTATTTT. It encodes CASSLSSGRVTDTQYF. The rearrangement joins TRBV28 to TRBJ2-3; no clear D. V lost 1 base and J lost 3, with 14 bases in between. The germline V gene encodes CDR1 MDHEN and CDR2 SYDVKM. The CDR3 has 16 amino acids. Full variable domain (missing parts from reference TRBV28 and TRBJ2-3): DVKVTQSSRYLVKRTGEKVFLECVQDMDHENMFWYRQDPGLGLRLIYFSYDVKMKEKGDIPEGYSVSREKKERFSLILESASTNQTSMYLCASSLSSGRVTDTQYFGPGTRLTVL.

The rearrangement joins TRBV6-5 to TRBJ1-1, with 7 bases aligning to TRBD1. Trimming removed 2 bases from V and 7 bases from J; junction bases left unmatched: 10. Germline CDR1 reads MNHEY; CDR2 reads SVGAGI. This CDR3 spans 15 amino acids. DNA for the CDR3: TGTGCCAGCAGTTACCCGACAGGGAGTAAGATTGAAGCTTTCTTT. It encodes CASSYPTGSKIEAFF.

The gene calls are TRBV5-6 and TRBJ2-6, with a weak D call TRBD2 (6 bases). This CDR3 is 13 amino acids long. Trimming left V 7 bases short and J 4 bases short, with 9 bases between. The germline V gene encodes CDR1 SGHDT and CDR2 YYEEEE. CDR3: CASRGTGANVLTF. The CDR3, as DNA: TGTGCCAGCCGGGGGACCGGGGCCAACGTCCTGACTTTC.

The chain links TRBV6-5 to TRBJ1-1; 8 nucleotides line up with TRBD1. Trimming took 2 bases from V and 7 from J; bases not matched to a gene: 6. The CDR3 consists of 14 residues. From germline, CDR1 is MNHEY and CDR2 SVGAGI. The CDR3 here is CASSYDRGRGEAFF. The CDR3, as DNA: TGTGCCAGCAGTTACGACAGGGGAAGGGGTGAAGCTTTCTTT.

The chain joins TRBV28 to TRBJ2-7; 8 bases match TRBD2. CDR1 and CDR2 (germline): MDHEN, SYDVKM. The CDR3 is 13 residues long. V trimming: 7 bases; J trimming: 2 bases; junction bases outside the gene matches: 4. The CDR3 DNA sequence: TGTGCCAGCAAACTAGCGGAGCCCTACGAGCAGTACTTC. It translates to CASKLAEPYEQYF.

This clone was observed a single time. The chain carries TRBV5-5 and TRBJ2-3, with 7 bases identical to TRBD2. This CDR3 comprises 12 residues. V trimming: 7 bases; J trimming: 6 bases; junction bases outside the gene matches: 5. Germline V gene lookup returns CDR1 SGHKS and CDR2 YYEKEE (reference sequence). This CDR3 is CASAGRADTQYF. As DNA, the CDR3 is TGTGCCAGCGCTGGGAGGGCGGATACGCAGTATTTT.

This clone was observed once. This chain connects TRBV29-1 to TRBJ2-7, with D unclear. V lost 5 bases and J lost 2, with 10 bases in between. Looked up from germline, CDR1 is SQVTM and CDR2 is ANQGSEA. The CDR3 sequence is 12 residues long. The CDR3 region is CSVLTPTYEQYF. The CDR3, as DNA: TGCAGCGTTTTGACACCTACCTACGAGCAGTACTTC.

The chain is built from TRBV6-1 and TRBJ1-1, with TRBD1 identical over 8 bases. This CDR3 is built from 19 residues. V dropped 6 bases and J dropped 5; count of bases not matched to a gene: 23. Germline V gene sequence: CDR1 MNHNS, CDR2 SASEGT. The CDR3 DNA reads TGTGCCAGCAGGGAACCCACTGGACAGGGTTTATGGACGAGGACTGAAGCTTTCTTT. Amino acid sequence: CASREPTGQGLWTRTEAFF.

V and J are TRBV28 and TRBJ2-7, with TRBD1 matching 8 bases. Germline loops: CDR1 MDHEN, CDR2 SYDVKM. Trimming cost V 6 bases and J 6 bases; bases outside gene matches: 10. The CDR3 extends over 14 amino acids. The CDR3 protein is CASSRVRGRGEQYV. The CDR3 nucleotides read TGTGCCAGCAGCAGAGTCAGGGGGCGAGGCGAGCAGTACGTC.

This clone came up once. The rearrangement joins TRBV6-6 to TRBJ2-7, with D uncertain. The CDR3 has 12 residues. V lost 2 bases and J 2 bases, leaving 4 bases between the germline ends. The germline V gene encodes CDR1 MNHNY and CDR2 SVGAGI (reference sequence). CDR3 in amino acids: CASSYTTYEQYF. The CDR3 region has the DNA TGTGCCAGCAGTTACACAACCTACGAGCAGTACTTC.

CDR3 coding DNA: TGTGCCAGCAGCCAAGAACTGGGGTACAGGGGTGGCTATGGCTACACCTTC. It translates to CASSQELGYRGGYGYTF. The chain couples TRBV4-2 to TRBJ1-2; 7 bases are a match to TRBD1. The CDR3 contains 17 residues. The germline V gene has CDR1 LGHNA and CDR2 YNFKEQ. V was pared by 0 bases and J by 4 bases, with 11 bases of the junction left unmatched.

The gene calls are TRBV21-1 and TRBJ1-5. TRBV21-1 is noted as a pseudogene. The CDR3 is 9 residues long. The chain's CDR3 is CAPGRPQHF. The CDR3 bases are TGTGCCCCGGGGAGGCCCCAGCATTTT.

V usage is TRBV4-1 and J usage is TRBJ2-2, with 7 bases matching TRBD1. There are 17 residues in the CDR3. CDR1 is MGHRA, CDR2 YSYEKL, per germline. V shed 3 bases and J 6 bases; nucleotides not matched to a gene: 13. The CDR3 spells CASSHRTGPGGAGELFF. In DNA, the CDR3 is TGCGCCAGCAGCCATAGGACAGGCCCTGGGGGTGCCGGGGAGCTGTTTTTT.

CDR3 protein: CASSTVNYGYTF. In DNA, the CDR3 is TGTGCCAGCTCGACAGTTAACTATGGCTACACCTTC. The chain is built from TRBV18 and TRBJ1-2; weak D call: TRBD1 (5 bases). The CDR3 loop spans 12 amino acids. CDR1 and CDR2 from the germline V gene are KGHSH and LQKENI. Trimming shortened V by 6 bases and J by 1 base, and 6 bases separated the two germline ends.

The V gene is TRBV11-2, the J gene TRBJ2-1; unclear D gene. Germline CDR1 and CDR2: SGHAT and FQNNGV. The CDR3 contains 13 residues. V lost 3 bases and J 3 bases, leaving 6 bases between the germline ends. The CDR3 nucleotides read TGTGCCAGCAGCTTGCCAGACTACAATGAGCAGTTCTTC. It translates to CASSLPDYNEQFF.

The chain joins TRBV4-2 to TRBJ2-7; D uncertain. This CDR3 is built from 16 residues. Germline CDR1 LGHNA, CDR2 YNFKEQ. V lost 1 base to trimming and J lost 2 bases, with 15 bases between them. CDR3 amino acids: CASSQGPLTQTYEQYF. CDR3 nucleotide sequence: TGTGCCAGCAGCCAAGGCCCCCTAACTCAAACCTACGAGCAGTACTTC.

In regard to this clone: In the same sample, other DNA sequences code for this CDR3. The V gene is TRBV20-1, the J gene TRBJ2-5; a possible D gene is TRBD1 (6 bases). CDR1 DFQATT and CDR2 SNEGSKA come from the germline V gene (reference sequence). The germline V and J ends were trimmed by 6 bases and 5 bases, with 10 bases remaining between them. The CDR3 is 11 residues long. CDR3: CSARTVETQYF. CDR3 DNA: TGCAGTGCCAGGACAGTGGAGACCCAGTACTTC.

DNA of the CDR3: TGTGCCTCATGGGGGGTTACTGGAAACACCATATATTTT. It codes for CASWGVTGNTIYF. The chain is built from TRBV27 and TRBJ1-3; possible D gene TRBD1, 5 bases. The CDR3 extends over 13 amino acids. V lost 11 bases and J 2 bases, leaving 13 bases between the germline ends. The germline V gene encodes CDR1 MNHEY and CDR2 SMNVEV (reference sequence).